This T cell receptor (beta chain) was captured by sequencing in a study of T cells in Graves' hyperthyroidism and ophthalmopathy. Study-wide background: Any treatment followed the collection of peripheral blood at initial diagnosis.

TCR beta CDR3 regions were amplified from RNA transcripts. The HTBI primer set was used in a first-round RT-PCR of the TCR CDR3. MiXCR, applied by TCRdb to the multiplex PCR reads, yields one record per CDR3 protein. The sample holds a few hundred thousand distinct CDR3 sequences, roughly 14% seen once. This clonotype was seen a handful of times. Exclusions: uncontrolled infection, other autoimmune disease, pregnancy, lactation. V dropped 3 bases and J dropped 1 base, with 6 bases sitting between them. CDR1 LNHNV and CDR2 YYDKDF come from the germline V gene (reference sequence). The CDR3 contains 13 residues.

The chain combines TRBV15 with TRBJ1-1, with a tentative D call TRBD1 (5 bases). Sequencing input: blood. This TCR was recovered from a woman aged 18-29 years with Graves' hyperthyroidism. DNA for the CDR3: TGTGCCACCAGCAGGAGGGGGAACACTGAAGCTTTCTTT. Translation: CATSRRGNTEAFF. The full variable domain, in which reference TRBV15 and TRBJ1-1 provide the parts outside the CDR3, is DAMVIQNPRYQVTQFGKPVTLSCSQTLNHNVMYWYQQKSSQAPKLLFHYYDKDFNNEADTPDNFQSRRPNTSFCFLDIRSPGLGDTAMYLCATSRRGNTEAFFGQGTRLTVV.